Presented here are 30 T cell receptor beta chains from one specimen sequenced in a study of technical replicates of blood from a few donors. The method was immunoSEQ multiplex PCR; TCRdb's version includes in-frame clones alone and lacks a portion of them. Among about 80,000 clones listed, about 93% were seen once. Material: T cells isolated from PBMCs. The receptors here all came from a human donor in good health.

The V and J genes are TRBV5-4 and TRBJ2-3; D possibly corresponds to TRBD2 (6 bases). Germline assignment: CDR1 SGHNT and CDR2 YYREEE (reference sequence). The CDR3 totals 18 residues. The V end lost 0 bases, the J end lost 4 bases, and 21 bases lay between the germline ends. The CDR3 loop reads CASSLDRRAIGLADTQYF. The CDR3 DNA reads TGTGCCAGCAGCTTGGATAGGAGGGCAATCGGACTCGCAGATACGCAGTATTTT.

The chain carries TRBV20-1 and TRBJ1-1, with D possibly matching TRBD1 (5 bases). The CDR3 covers 11 residues. Germline CDR1 DFQATT, CDR2 SNEGSKA (reference sequence). With 3 bases removed from V and 8 bases from J, the gap between germline ends came to 10 bases. CDR3 in DNA: TGCAGTGCTAGGGGGCCTGGGGAAGCTTTCTTT. It codes for CSARGPGEAFF.

This clone was recorded once. Written as DNA, the CDR3 is TGTGCCAGCAGCTTAATGGTGAGGTCGGACACCGGGGAGCTGTTTTTT. Translation gives CASSLMVRSDTGELFF. This chain joins TRBV7-8 and TRBJ2-2; D not resolved. Germline values: CDR1 SGHVS, CDR2 FQNEAQ. V was trimmed by 2 bases and J by 3 bases, leaving 13 bases between them. CDR3 size: 16 residues.

The genes are TRBV5-8 and TRBJ1-1, with D maybe TRBD1 (5 bases). The CDR3 sequence is 16 residues long. Germline loops: CDR1 SGHTS, CDR2 YDEGEE. The V gene lost 1 base and the J gene lost 2 bases, with 15 bases spanning the gap. The chain's CDR3 is CASSLLLTETNTEAFF. The CDR3 DNA is TGTGCCAGCAGCTTGCTACTGACAGAGACAAACACTGAAGCTTTCTTT.

The chain employs TRBV6-5 and TRBJ2-2; TRBD2 agrees at 9 bases. Trimming at V came to 2 bases and at J to 7 bases, leaving 8 bases not matched to a gene. Germline CDR1 is MNHEY and CDR2 is SVGAGI. This CDR3 contains 16 residues. This CDR3 reads CASSYNLAGGGGELFF. As DNA, the CDR3 is TGTGCCAGCAGTTACAATCTGGCGGGAGGGGGCGGGGAGCTGTTTTTT.

The J gene is TRBJ1-5, the V gene TRBV27; D call uncertain. The CDR3 spans 14 residues. Trimming took off 0 bases at V and 4 bases at J, with 7 bases between the two ends. Germline loops: CDR1 MNHEY, CDR2 SMNVEV (reference sequence). This CDR3 is CASSLSRQNQPQHF. The CDR3 region has the DNA TGTGCCAGCAGTTTATCTCGTCAGAATCAGCCCCAGCATTTT.

J is TRBJ1-1 and V is TRBV28; 7 bases fit TRBD1. V lost 5 bases to trimming and J lost 4 bases; unmatched junction nucleotides: 10. Germline lookup yields CDR1 MDHEN and CDR2 SYDVKM. The CDR3 sequence is 15 residues long. CDR3 DNA sequence: TGTGCCAGCAGTGGATCCTACAGGGGAGGCACTGAAGCTTTCTTT. Translating it yields CASSGSYRGGTEAFF.

J is TRBJ2-3 and V is TRBV7-9; D is unresolved. V was shortened by 3 bases and J by 2 bases, with 6 bases between the two germline ends. CDR1 is SEHNR and CDR2 is FQNEAQ in the germline V gene (reference sequence). The CDR3 runs to 13 residues. CDR3 protein: CASSFPVTDTQYF. DNA of the CDR3: TGTGCCAGCAGCTTTCCGGTCACAGATACGCAGTATTTT.

The CDR3 protein is CASSSISGQAVNEQFF. DNA for the CDR3: TGCGCCAGCAGCTCTATTTCGGGACAGGCAGTTAATGAGCAGTTCTTC. The chain combines TRBV5-1 with TRBJ2-1, with 8 bases aligning to TRBD1. J lost 7 bases, V lost 3 bases, and 12 bases had no gene match. The CDR3 is 16 residues long. The germline gives CDR1 SGHRS, CDR2 YFSETQ.

The chain combines TRBV9 with TRBJ1-4, with 7 bases that match TRBD1. Germline loops: CDR1 SGDLS, CDR2 YYNGEE. The J segment lost 8 bases and the V segment lost 1 base, leaving 5 bases of the junction unmatched. The CDR3 is 14 residues long. CDR3 DNA: TGTGCCAGCAGCGTATCCGGGACAGAGGAAAAACTGTTTTTT. Its translation is CASSVSGTEEKLFF.

J is TRBJ2-3 and V is TRBV28, with TRBD1 matching over 7 bases. Trimming removed 4 bases from V and 2 bases from J; junction bases left unmatched: 6. This CDR3 contains 15 residues. The germline V gene encodes CDR1 MDHEN and CDR2 SYDVKM. DNA for the CDR3: TGTGCCAGCAGTTCTTGGGACAGCTCCACAGATACGCAGTATTTT. It codes for CASSSWDSSTDTQYF.

This clone was counted a single time. V is TRBV19 and J is TRBJ2-5, with TRBD1 matching over 9 bases. This CDR3 region has 17 residues. The germline CDR1 and CDR2 sequences are LNHDA and SQIVND (reference sequence). V dropped 4 bases and J dropped 2; count of bases not matched to a gene: 11. CDR3 bases: TGTGCCAGTAGTACTATACTTCCGGGACAGGGACAAGAGACCCAGTACTTC. This translates into CASSTILPGQGQETQYF. Based on the CDR3 plus reference TRBV19 and TRBJ2-5, the full variable domain is DGGITQSPKYLFRKEGQNVTLSCEQNLNHDAMYWYRQDPGQGLRLIYYSQIVNDFQKGDIAEGYSVSREKKESFPLTVTSAQKNPTAFYLCASSTILPGQGQETQYFGPGTRLLVL.

V and J are TRBV28 and TRBJ1-4, with D possibly TRBD1 on 5 matching bases. The germline CDR1 and CDR2 sequences are MDHEN and SYDVKM. CDR3 size: 13 residues. CDR3 residues: CASRGTDHEKLFF. The CDR3 DNA follows: TGTGCTAGCCGGGGGACGGATCATGAAAAACTGTTTTTT.

The genes are TRBV4-2 and TRBJ1-1, with 7 nucleotides matching TRBD1. The length of the CDR3 is 14 residues. With V trimmed by 0 bases and J by 4 bases, 2 bases remained unmatched. Germline loops: CDR1 LGHNA, CDR2 YNFKEQ. The CDR3 region has the DNA TGTGCCAGCAGCCAAGATAGGGGGCTCACTGAAGCTTTCTTT. It yields the protein CASSQDRGLTEAFF.

The sample holds a few counts of this clone. In DNA form, the CDR3 reads TGCGCCAGCAGCTTGGTCGGTAGCGGGAACAATGAGCAGTTCTTC. Encoded protein: CASSLVGSGNNEQFF. The genes are TRBV5-1 and TRBJ2-1; TRBD2 agrees at 8 bases. CDR3 length equals 15 residues. V dropped 0 bases and J dropped 5; count of bases not matched to a gene: 4. Per the germline V gene, CDR1 is SGHRS and CDR2 is YFSETQ.

The chain combines TRBV6-6 with TRBJ2-2; D may be TRBD1 (5 bases). The CDR3 spans 15 residues. Germline assignment: CDR1 MNHNY and CDR2 SVGAGI (reference sequence). Trimming pared 5 bases from V and 6 bases from J, leaving 16 bases between. The DNA for the CDR3 is TGTGCCAGCAGTCCCCCGACCAGGGATGCCGGGGAGCTGTTTTTT. Translated, it gives CASSPPTRDAGELFF.

This clone was seen only once. The chain has TRBV6-1 and TRBJ2-1, with no clear D. Between the trimmed V and J ends, which lost 4 bases and 5 bases, there was a span of 6 bases. The CDR3 loop spans 12 amino acids. The germline CDR1 and CDR2 sequences are MNHNS and SASEGT. This chain's CDR3 is CASSARDNEQFF. The DNA of the CDR3 is TGTGCCAGCAGTGCCCGGGACAATGAGCAGTTCTTC.

V is TRBV4-3 and J is TRBJ1-2, with TRBD1 identical over 9 bases. The V gene end was trimmed by 4 bases and the J gene end by 4 bases; junction bases not matched to a gene: 7. The CDR3 sequence is 15 residues long. Germline loops: CDR1 LGHNA, CDR2 YSLEER. In DNA, the CDR3 is TGCGCCAGCAGCCTCCGGGACAGGGATCTCTATGGCTACACCTTC. Amino acids: CASSLRDRDLYGYTF.

This clone showed up just once. The CDR3 spells CASSSWTGTDTQYF. The CDR3 DNA sequence: TGTGCCAGCAGCTCATGGACAGGCACAGATACGCAGTATTTT. V usage is TRBV7-2 and J usage is TRBJ2-3; weak D call: TRBD1 (6 bases). With 4 bases removed from V and 1 base from J, the gap between germline ends came to 9 bases. The CDR3 is made up of 14 amino acids. Looked up from germline, CDR1 is SGHTA and CDR2 is FQGNSA.

V is TRBV7-3 and J is TRBJ2-7; perhaps TRBD2 as D (6 bases). The CDR3 is made up of 13 amino acids. V was pared by 5 bases and J by 5 bases, with 13 bases between. The germline V gene has CDR1 SGHTA and CDR2 FQGTGA. Written as DNA, the CDR3 is TGTGCCAGCAGCCAATACCTAGCGAACGAGCAGTACTTC. It is translated as CASSQYLANEQYF.

The J gene is TRBJ2-2, the V gene TRBV2; 9 bases match TRBD2. Germline assignment: CDR1 SNHLY and CDR2 FYNNEI. V lost 8 bases to trimming and J lost 5 bases; unmatched junction nucleotides: 12. CDR3 length equals 16 residues. The CDR3 spells CASQKSGLARTGELFF. The DNA for the CDR3 is TGTGCCAGCCAGAAATCGGGACTAGCCCGGACCGGGGAGCTGTTTTTT.

This chain joins TRBV7-2 and TRBJ2-7; weak D call: TRBD1 (5 bases). V was clipped by 5 bases and J by 5 bases, with 19 bases between them. Germline loops: CDR1 SGHTA, CDR2 FQGNSA. This CDR3 is built from 15 residues. CDR3 amino acids: CASSQPGRLGDEQYF. The CDR3, as DNA: TGTGCCAGCAGCCAACCAGGTCGGCTAGGGGACGAGCAGTACTTC.

The gene calls are TRBV5-1 and TRBJ2-7; 7 nucleotides match TRBD1. V trimming: 3 bases; J trimming: 0 bases; junction bases outside the gene matches: 6. The CDR3 spans 15 residues. The germline CDR1 and CDR2 sequences are SGHRS and YFSETQ. The CDR3 is CASSSGQPSSYEQYF. The CDR3 DNA follows: TGCGCCAGCAGCTCGGGACAGCCTAGCTCCTACGAGCAGTACTTC.

This clone appeared a single time. The chain is built from TRBV5-1 and TRBJ2-1, with 8 nucleotides matching TRBD1. CDR1 and CDR2 (germline): SGHRS, YFSETQ. This CDR3 spans 15 amino acids. The ends lost 4 bases at V and 2 bases at J; junction bases unmatched: 5. The CDR3 loop is CASSPWDRTYNEQFF. The CDR3 bases are TGCGCCAGCAGCCCGTGGGACAGGACCTACAATGAGCAGTTCTTC.

This chain links TRBV7-2 with TRBJ1-3; D perhaps matches TRBD1 (5 bases). Germline lookup yields CDR1 SGHTA and CDR2 FQGNSA. Trimming left V 5 bases short and J 4 bases short, with 18 bases between. The length of the CDR3 is 16 residues. In DNA form, the CDR3 reads TGTGCCAGCAGCCCCCTCATCCTGAGACAGGGAAACACCATATATTTT. Protein: CASSPLILRQGNTIYF.

The chain joins TRBV29-1 to TRBJ1-5; TRBD1 agrees at 9 bases. V lost 1 base and J lost 2; bases outside the gene matches: 9. Germline V gene lookup returns CDR1 SQVTM and CDR2 ANQGSEA. The CDR3 is 17 residues long. In DNA, the CDR3 is TGCAGCGTTGAAGTTAGGGGACAGGGAAGACGCAATCAGCCCCAGCATTTT. Encoded protein: CSVEVRGQGRRNQPQHF.

The chain combines TRBV4-3 with TRBJ2-7; weak D call: TRBD1 (5 bases). This CDR3 has 14 amino acids. V was trimmed by 2 bases and J by 4 bases, leaving 12 bases between them. Germline V CDR1 and CDR2: LGHNA, YSLEER. The chain's CDR3 is CASSQRSQGYEQYF. In nucleotides, the CDR3 is TGCGCCAGCAGCCAAAGGAGCCAGGGTTACGAGCAGTACTTC.

The chain carries TRBV9 and TRBJ1-2; 9 bases align to TRBD1. The CDR3 is 15 amino acids. After removal of 0 bases from V and 5 bases from J, the junction contained 5 bases not matched to a gene. Germline V gene data show CDR1 as SGDLS and CDR2 as YYNGEE. In DNA, the CDR3 is TGTGCCAGCAGCGTAGCTTTAGGACAGGGGTATGGCTACACCTTC. Protein: CASSVALGQGYGYTF.

The V and J genes are TRBV28 and TRBJ2-2; tentatively, D is TRBD2 (6 bases). The V and J ends lost 7 bases and 9 bases respectively, with 15 bases between them. The CDR3 spans 13 residues. Per germline, CDR1 MDHEN and CDR2 SYDVKM. CDR3 in DNA: TGTGCCAGCACCATAGCGGATGACCGGGAGCTGTTTTTT. Protein: CASTIADDRELFF.

This clone has only a few counts. This CDR3 reads CASSLGQGGTEAFF. The CDR3, as DNA: TGTGCCAGCAGCCTGGGACAGGGAGGAACTGAAGCTTTCTTT. The chain combines TRBV27 with TRBJ1-1, with 9 nucleotides matching TRBD1. Germline CDR1 is MNHEY and CDR2 is SMNVEV (reference sequence). The CDR3 covers 14 residues. The trim removed 6 bases at V and 5 bases at J, leaving 7 bases unmatched.